Following are 9 T cell receptor beta chains from one sample sequenced in a study of T cell repertoires in cytomegalovirus infection. TCRdb processed the reads anew with MiXCR; each CDR3 protein has one entry. The sample contains some 200,000 distinct CDR3 sequences, around 35% of which appear only once. Antigens of these TCRs are unknown. The specimen was CD8+ T cells from cultured PBMCs, collected from culture after CMV antigen stimulation. All receptors derive from a human donor in good health (CMV status not recorded). Some clones in this sample may be carry-over from other donors' samples.

This rearrangement joins TRBV6-6 to TRBJ2-3; D gene unclear. V was cut by 2 bases and J by 1 base, with 4 bases left in between. This CDR3 contains 13 residues. Germline V CDR1 and CDR2: MNHNY, SVGAGI (reference sequence). CDR3: CASSYAGTDTQYF. CDR3 DNA: TGTGCCAGCAGTTACGCCGGCACAGATACGCAGTATTTT.

This clonotype was detected only a few times. The chain combines TRBV7-2 with TRBJ2-3, with D hard to call. The length of the CDR3 is 15 residues. In germline, CDR1 is SGHTA, CDR2 FQGNSA. V was clipped by 2 bases and J by 3 bases, with 12 bases between them. In DNA form, the CDR3 reads TGTGCCAGCAGCTTACTAGGCAGGAAGACAGATACGCAGTATTTT. It codes for CASSLLGRKTDTQYF. Full variable domain (outside the CDR3, taken from reference TRBV7-2 and TRBJ2-3): GAGVSQSPSNKVTEKGKDVELRCDPISGHTALYWYRQSLGQGLEFLIYFQGNSAPDKSGLPSDRFSAERTGGSVSTLTIQRTQQEDSAVYLCASSLLGRKTDTQYFGPGTRLTVL.

This chain uses TRBV27 with TRBJ2-5, with 7 nucleotides matching TRBD2. The V segment lost 0 bases and the J segment 1 base; nucleotides outside the gene matches: 5. Germline-derived CDR1 and CDR2 are MNHEY and SMNVEV (reference sequence). The CDR3 runs 16 residues. CDR3 amino acids: CASSLSGGDFQETQYF. CDR3 sequence (DNA): TGTGCCAGCAGTTTATCGGGAGGGGACTTCCAAGAGACCCAGTACTTC.

This rearrangement joins TRBV7-6 to TRBJ2-1, with 11 bases that match TRBD1. This CDR3 is built from 19 residues. The germline gives CDR1 SGHVS, CDR2 FNYEAQ. V shed 4 bases, J shed 0 bases, and the junction held 11 bases outside the gene matches. CDR3 in amino acids: CASSSIGQGAPSSYNEQFF. CDR3 in DNA: TGTGCCAGCAGCTCGATTGGACAGGGGGCCCCGAGCTCCTACAATGAGCAGTTCTTC.

This clonotype is classed as hyperexpanded. The chain carries TRBV7-2 and TRBJ1-1; weak D call: TRBD1 (5 bases). Germline-derived CDR1 and CDR2 are SGHTA and FQGNSA. Trimming took off 1 base at V and 1 base at J, with 13 bases between the two ends. This CDR3 contains 16 residues. Here the CDR3 DNA reads TGTGCCAGCAGCTTAGATTCTAGGGGCTCGAACACTGAAGCTTTCTTT. Translation gives CASSLDSRGSNTEAFF.

This clonotype has just a few counts. The rearrangement links TRBV7-8 to TRBJ2-1, with D uncertain. This CDR3 is built from 15 residues. The ends were cut back, 3 bases at V and 2 bases at J, with 11 bases in the middle. Germline V gives CDR1 SGHVS, CDR2 FQNEAQ. DNA of the CDR3: TGTGCCAGCAGCTTTAACGGGCGACCCTACAATGAGCAGTTCTTC. It translates to CASSFNGRPYNEQFF.

This CDR3 is CASSSPQGLVSNEQFF. The CDR3 coding sequence is TGTGCCAGCAGCTCCCCCCAGGGATTAGTCTCCAATGAGCAGTTCTTC. The chain is built from TRBV6-5 and TRBJ2-1; TRBD1 might be the D (5 bases). The CDR3 contains 16 residues. Germline V lookup: CDR1 MNHEY, CDR2 SVGAGI. The V end lost 6 bases, the J end lost 6 bases, and 21 bases lay between the germline ends.

The chain couples TRBV11-2 to TRBJ2-5, with 8 bases aligning to TRBD2. The V gene's germline CDR1 is SGHAT and CDR2 FQNNGV. The CDR3 has 11 amino acids. Trimming removed 8 bases from V and 9 bases from J; junction bases left unmatched: 5. DNA of the CDR3: TGTGCCAGCGCGGGGGGTATCCCCCAGTACTTC. Protein: CASAGGIPQYF.

This rearrangement joins TRBV25-1 to TRBJ1-3; TRBD1 might be the D (5 bases). The CDR3 extends over 20 amino acids. Germline V lookup: CDR1 MGHDK, CDR2 SYGVNS. V was clipped by 0 bases and J by 4 bases, with 25 bases between them. For the CDR3, the DNA is TGTGCCAGCAGTGAATATATTGGGGGACCAGGCGACCTCTCCGGAAACACCATATATTTT. Translated: CASSEYIGGPGDLSGNTIYF. The variable domain in full, completed from reference TRBV25-1 and TRBJ1-3, reads EADIYQTPRYLVIGTGKKITLECSQTMGHDKMYWYQQDPGMELHLIHYSYGVNSTEKGDLSSESTVSRIRTEHFPLTLESARPSHTSQYLCASSEYIGGPGDLSGNTIYFGEGSWLTVV.